This TCR beta chain was recorded in a study of blood T cell repertoires in COVID-19. The CDR3 runs 15 residues. Germline CDR1 is SGHNT and CDR2 is YENEEA. V gave up 5 bases and J gave up 6 bases, with 17 bases separating them. The data were produced by immunoSEQ multiplex PCR, yet TCRdb's version contains in-frame clones alone and is incomplete. The repertoire holds some 300,000 clones, with approximately 80% as singletons. This receptor was obtained from a woman between 45 and 60 years old with active or convalescent COVID-19. V gene TRBV11-3 combines with J gene TRBJ2-1; D possibly corresponds to TRBD1 (6 bases). Sequenced sample: peripheral blood. The CDR3 DNA reads TGTGCCAGCAGCCACGGGAACCAGGGGTTCAATGAGCAGTTCTTC. Translation gives CASSHGNQGFNEQFF.